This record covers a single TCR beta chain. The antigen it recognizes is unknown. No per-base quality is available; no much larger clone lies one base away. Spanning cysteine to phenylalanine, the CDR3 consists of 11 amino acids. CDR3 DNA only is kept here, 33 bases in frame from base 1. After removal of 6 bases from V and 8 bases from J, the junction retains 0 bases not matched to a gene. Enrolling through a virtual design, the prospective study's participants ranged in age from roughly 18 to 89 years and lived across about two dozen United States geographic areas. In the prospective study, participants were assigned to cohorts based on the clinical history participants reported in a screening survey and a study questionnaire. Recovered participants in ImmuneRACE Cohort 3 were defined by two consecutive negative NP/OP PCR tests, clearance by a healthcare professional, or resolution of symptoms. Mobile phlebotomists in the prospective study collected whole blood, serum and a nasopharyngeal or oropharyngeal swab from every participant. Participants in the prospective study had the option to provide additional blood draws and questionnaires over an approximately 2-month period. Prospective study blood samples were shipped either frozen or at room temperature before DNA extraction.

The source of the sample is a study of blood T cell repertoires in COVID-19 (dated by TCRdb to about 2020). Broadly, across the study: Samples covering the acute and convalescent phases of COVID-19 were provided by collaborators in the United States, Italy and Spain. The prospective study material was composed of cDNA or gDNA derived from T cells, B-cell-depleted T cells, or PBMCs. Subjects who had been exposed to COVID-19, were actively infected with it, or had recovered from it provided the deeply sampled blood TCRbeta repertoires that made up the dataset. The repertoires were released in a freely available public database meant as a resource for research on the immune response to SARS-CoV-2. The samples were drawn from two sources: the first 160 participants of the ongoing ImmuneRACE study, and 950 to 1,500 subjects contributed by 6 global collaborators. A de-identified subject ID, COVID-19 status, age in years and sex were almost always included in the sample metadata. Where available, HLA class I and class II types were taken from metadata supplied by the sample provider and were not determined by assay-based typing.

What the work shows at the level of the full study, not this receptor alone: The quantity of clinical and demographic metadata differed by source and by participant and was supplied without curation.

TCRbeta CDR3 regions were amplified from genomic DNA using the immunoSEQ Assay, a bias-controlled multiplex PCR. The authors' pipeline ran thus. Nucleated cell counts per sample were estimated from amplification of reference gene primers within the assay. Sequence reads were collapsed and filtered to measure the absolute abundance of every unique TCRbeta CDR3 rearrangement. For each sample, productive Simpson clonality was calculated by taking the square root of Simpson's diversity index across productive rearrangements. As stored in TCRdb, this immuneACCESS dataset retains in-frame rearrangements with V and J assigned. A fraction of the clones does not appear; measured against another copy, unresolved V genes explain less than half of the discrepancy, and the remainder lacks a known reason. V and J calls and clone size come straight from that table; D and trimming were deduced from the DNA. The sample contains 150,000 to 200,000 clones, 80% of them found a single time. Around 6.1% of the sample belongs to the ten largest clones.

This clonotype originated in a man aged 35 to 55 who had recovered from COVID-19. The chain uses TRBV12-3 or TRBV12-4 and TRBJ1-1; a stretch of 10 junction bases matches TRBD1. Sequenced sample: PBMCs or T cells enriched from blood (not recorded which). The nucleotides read TGTGCCAGCAGGACAGGGGGCGAAGCTTTCTTT. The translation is CASRTGGEAFF.